This TCR beta chain appears in the sequencing data of a study of human T cells and chemical hapten exposure. The wider study: Sensitization used 2% DPC on roughly 2 cm by roughly 2 cm upper inner arm skin. Readings were taken at 6 days from patch tests that had applied 0.01% DPC to the upper back. Regarding the study as a whole: As the donors had alopecia, their immune response may differ from healthy people's. TCRs at high frequency, those above 1 in 1000, did not change with DPC sensitization.

MiXCR, run by TCRdb on the RACE reads, gives a single entry per CDR3 protein. This sample carries some 340,000 distinct CDR3 sequences, about 7% of them seen once, and the ten largest clones take about 8%. The germline V and J ends were trimmed by 0 bases and 2 bases, with 11 bases remaining between them. This CDR3 region has 15 residues. Looked up from germline, CDR1 is MNHEY and CDR2 is SMNVEV (reference sequence). The time point: patch test 1, 2 weeks after DPC sensitization. Indicated treatment: therapeutic diphenylcyclopropenone sensitization with weekly scalp DPC. This clonotype showed up many times. Its antigen is as yet unknown.

The chain combines TRBV27 with TRBJ2-7; possibly TRBD1 for D (5 bases). The clonotype comes from a woman aged 18-30 years with alopecia areata. Some clones in this sample may be carry-over from other donors' samples. Sequencing used whole blood, obtained in connection with sensitization to the hapten diphenylcyclopropenone (DPC). The CDR3 DNA follows: TGTGCCAGCAGTTTATCGGTCGACAGCCCCTACGAGCAGTACTTC. As protein: CASSLSVDSPYEQYF.